This is a list of T cell receptor beta chains from one sample in a study of OX40 agonist ivuxolimab in advanced cancers. Assay used: immunoSEQ multiplex PCR; TCRdb lists only in-frame clones, some missing. The data hold about 49,000 clones, with 80% to 85% observed a single time. This material consisted of CD4+ or CD8+ T cells sorted from blood, taken in a trial of the OX40 agonist ivuxolimab. The receptors were sampled from an adult with an advanced solid tumor such as melanoma, head and neck, liver or kidney cancer. The CDR3 runs from the conserved cysteine through the conserved F or W. A D gene is named only where the DNA matches it firmly. Only some rows state a clone size, as once, few, many or a class for expanded clones.

.	.	TRBV4-1	TRBJ1-1	CASSQEGQIPEAFF	TGCGCCAGCAGCCAAGAAGGACAGATACCTGAAGCTTTCTTT
.	.	TRBV6-5	TRBJ2-3	CASSHLFSTDTQYF	TGTGCCAGCAGCCACCTCTTTTCCACAGATACGCAGTATTTT
.	.	TRBV6-6	TRBJ1-1	CASSYGAEGMNTEAFF	TGTGCCAGCAGTTACGGGGCGGAGGGGATGAACACTGAAGCTTTCTTT
.	.	TRBV5-1	TRBJ2-7	CASSLGEAGYEQYF	TGCGCCAGCAGCTTGGGGGAAGCGGGCTACGAGCAGTACTTC
.	once	TRBV13	TRBJ2-2	CASSEGSTGELFF	TGTGCCAGCTCCGAAGGGAGCACCGGGGAGCTGTTTTTT
.	.	TRBV15	TRBJ2-1	CATSRSAHTEQFF	TGTGCCACCAGCAGATCGGCCCATACGGAGCAGTTCTTC
TRBD1	.	TRBV27	TRBJ2-7	CASIGTGSYEQYF	TGTGCCAGCATCGGGACAGGGTCCTACGAGCAGTACTTC
.	.	TRBV2	TRBJ1-6	CALTQGPNSPLHF	TGTGCCCTCACCCAGGGACCTAATTCACCCCTCCACTTT
.	.	TRBV2	TRBJ2-2	CASSDTGRDTGELFF	TGTGCCAGCAGTGATACAGGGAGGGACACCGGGGAGCTGTTTTTT
.	.	TRBV28	TRBJ2-5	CASNSDSYDEETQYF	TGTGCCAGCAACTCTGACAGTTACGATGAGGAGACCCAGTACTTC
.	.	TRBV28	TRBJ2-7	CASSLGKDNLSYEQYF	TGTGCCAGCAGTTTAGGGAAGGACAACCTTTCCTACGAGCAGTACTTC
.	.	TRBV28	TRBJ2-3	CASNPPLTDTQYF	TGTGCCAGCAACCCCCCGCTCACAGATACGCAGTATTTT
TRBD2	.	TRBV9	TRBJ2-1	CASSVSGLTYNEQFF	TGTGCCAGCAGCGTCTCGGGACTAACCTACAATGAGCAGTTCTTC
.	.	TRBV4-2	TRBJ1-4	CATGVANEKLFF	TGTGCCACCGGGGTGGCTAATGAAAAACTGTTTTTT
.	once	TRBV6-1	TRBJ2-7	CASSEVNARWPYEQYF	TGTGCCAGCAGTGAAGTGAATGCGCGTTGGCCCTACGAGCAGTACTTC
TRBD1	.	TRBV4-2	TRBJ1-1	CASGPGQGEAFF	TGTGCCAGCGGCCCGGGACAGGGTGAAGCTTTCTTT
.	.	TRBV6-6	TRBJ1-1	CASSYRGNTEAFF	TGTGCCAGCAGTTACCGCGGGAACACTGAAGCTTTCTTT
.	.	TRBV5-6	TRBJ1-1	CASSLAADEAFF	TGTGCCAGCAGCTTGGCAGCTGATGAAGCTTTCTTT
TRBD2	.	TRBV9	TRBJ2-7	CASSVGASGNEQYF	TGTGCCAGCAGCGTAGGTGCTAGCGGGAACGAGCAGTACTTC
.	.	TRBV29-1	TRBJ1-4	CSVLGGEKLFF	TGCAGCGTCTTAGGGGGGGAAAAACTGTTTTTT
TRBD2	.	TRBV5-1	TRBJ2-5	CASSLVAGEETQYF	TGCGCCAGCAGCTTGGTTGCGGGAGAAGAGACCCAGTACTTC
.	.	TRBV5-1	TRBJ2-2	CASSLGRADTGELFF	TGCGCCAGCAGCTTGGGGAGGGCGGACACCGGGGAGCTGTTTTTT
TRBD2	.	TRBV30	TRBJ2-7	CAWRTSGSSYEQYF	TGTGCCTGGAGGACAAGCGGGAGCTCCTACGAGCAGTACTTC
.	.	TRBV29-1	TRBJ2-7	CSASGKYYEQYF	TGCAGCGCCTCGGGGAAGTACTACGAGCAGTACTTC
TRBD2	.	TRBV29-1	TRBJ2-1	CSVVAGGFTEQFF	TGCAGCGTTGTGGCGGGGGGATTCACTGAGCAGTTCTTC
TRBD2	few	TRBV27	TRBJ2-1	CASTGTSGGGFNEQFF	TGTGCCAGCACCGGGACTAGCGGGGGAGGATTTAATGAGCAGTTCTTC
TRBD2	.	TRBV29-1	TRBJ2-1	CSVEGLAGINSYNEQFF	TGCAGCGTTGAAGGACTAGCGGGAATAAACTCCTACAATGAGCAGTTCTTC
TRBD1	.	TRBV5-6	TRBJ1-1	CASRGQGNTEAFF	TGTGCCAGCAGGGGACAGGGGAACACTGAAGCTTTCTTT
.	medium-sized	TRBV23-1	TRBJ1-6	CASSQASLDSNYNSPLHF	TGCGCCAGCAGTCAAGCATCTCTGGACAGCAACTATAATTCACCCCTCCACTTT
TRBD1	medium-sized	TRBV5-1	TRBJ2-2	CASSTGQGDTGELFF	TGCGCCAGCAGCACGGGACAGGGGGACACCGGGGAGCTGTTTTTT
.	.	TRBV6-5	TRBJ2-1	CASSLRGGEQFF	TGTGCCAGCAGTTTAAGGGGTGGTGAGCAGTTCTTC
TRBD1	.	TRBV7-9	TRBJ1-5	CASSSTIDRGQPQHF	TGTGCCAGCAGCTCAACGATCGACAGGGGTCAGCCCCAGCATTTT
TRBD2	.	TRBV2	TRBJ2-2	CASLGTSGSGTGELFF	TGTGCCAGCTTAGGGACTAGCGGGAGTGGCACCGGGGAGCTGTTTTTT
TRBD2	.	TRBV6-5	TRBJ2-7	CASSHGLAGGDEQYF	TGTGCCAGCAGTCACGGACTAGCGGGAGGCGACGAGCAGTACTTC
.	.	TRBV10-3	TRBJ1-5	CAISEGILDKDQPQHF	TGTGCCATCAGCGAGGGGATACTAGACAAGGATCAGCCCCAGCATTTT